Following are 17 T cell receptor beta chains from one sample sequenced in a study of cytomegalovirus exposure and HLA in healthy donors. The primer mix had 60 Vbeta and 13 Jbeta primers. The protocol was immunoSEQ multiplex PCR, while the TCRdb copy is restricted to in-frame clones and leaves out a portion. The sample lists some 140,000 clones, 80% to 85% seen once, with about 8.6% in the top ten. The sample taken for sequencing was PBMCs. The receptors were sampled from a woman aged 45-59 years in good health and CMV-seropositive.

The gene calls are TRBV19 and TRBJ2-1; 10 nucleotides agree with TRBD2. V lost 4 bases, J lost 5 bases, and 5 bases stayed unmatched. The CDR3 covers 15 residues. The V gene's germline CDR1 is LNHDA and CDR2 SQIVND (reference sequence). CDR3 amino acids: CASSSRAGGHNEQFF. The DNA for the CDR3 is TGTGCCAGTAGTAGCCGAGCGGGGGGGCACAATGAGCAGTTCTTC.

Only a few counts were recorded for this clone. The chain is built from TRBV5-1 and TRBJ2-5; 11 nucleotides agree with TRBD2. Germline values: CDR1 SGHRS, CDR2 YFSETQ. The junction had 8 bases not matched to a gene; V was cut back by 2 bases and J by 2 bases. There are 17 residues in the CDR3. The CDR3 here is CASSFLAGGPPQETQYF. CDR3 DNA sequence: TGCGCCAGCAGCTTTCTAGCGGGGGGCCCACCACAAGAGACCCAGTACTTC.

V and J are TRBV7-2 and TRBJ2-3, with TRBD2 matching 7 bases. The CDR3 length is 15 residues. CDR1 and CDR2 from the germline V gene are SGHTA and FQGNSA. J lost 1 base, V lost 3 bases, and 4 bases had no gene match. The CDR3 is CASSFHSGGTDTQYF. The CDR3 DNA reads as TGTGCCAGCAGCTTTCACAGCGGGGGCACAGATACGCAGTATTTT.

V is TRBV27 and J is TRBJ2-3; 14 nucleotides match TRBD2. CDR1 MNHEY and CDR2 SMNVEV come from the germline V gene (reference sequence). Germline trimming cut 5 bases from V and 4 bases from J; bases unmatched to any gene: 2. The CDR3 is 15 residues long. CDR3 nucleotides: TGTGCCAGCAGTCTGACTAGCGGGGGGGCAGATACGCAGTATTTT. Its translation is CASSLTSGGADTQYF.

V usage is TRBV9 and J usage is TRBJ2-1, with D tentatively TRBD2 (6 bases). The ends were cut back, 4 bases at V and 12 bases at J, with 17 bases in the middle. Per the germline V gene, CDR1 is SGDLS and CDR2 is YYNGEE. There are 13 residues in the CDR3. CDR3 bases: TGTGCCAGCAGCCCATCGGAGGGCGACCGGCAGTTCTTC. It codes for CASSPSEGDRQFF.

The J gene is TRBJ2-7, the V gene TRBV19; TRBD1 matches at 8 bases. This CDR3 comprises 13 residues. Trimming took 7 bases from V and 3 from J; bases not matched to a gene: 5. Germline V gene data show CDR1 as LNHDA and CDR2 as SQIVND (reference sequence). The CDR3: CASTGQDRYEQYF. The CDR3 nucleotides read TGTGCCAGTACGGGACAGGATCGCTACGAGCAGTACTTC.

This clone was observed a single time. The chain recombines TRBV9 with TRBJ2-1; D perhaps matches TRBD2 (6 bases). V lost 10 bases to trimming and J lost 4 bases, with 18 bases between them. The germline CDR1 and CDR2 sequences are SGDLS and YYNGEE. CDR3 length: 14 amino acids. The CDR3 DNA is TGTGCCTCAGCGAGCCGGGCGGGATACAATGAGCAGTTCTTC. It codes for CASASRAGYNEQFF.

The J gene is TRBJ2-7, the V gene TRBV19; 11 bases are shared with TRBD1. V shed 5 bases and J 2 bases; nucleotides not matched to a gene: 5. This CDR3 is 15 amino acids long. CDR1 is LNHDA and CDR2 is SQIVND in the germline V gene (reference sequence). The DNA for the CDR3 is TGTGCCAGTAGTTCCGGGACAGGGGGGACCTACGAGCAGTACTTC. Its protein product is CASSSGTGGTYEQYF.

The chain recombines TRBV4-1 with TRBJ1-1, with no clear D. This CDR3 has 14 residues. Germline loops: CDR1 MGHRA, CDR2 YSYEKL. The V and J ends lost 0 bases and 1 base respectively, with 6 bases between them. The CDR3 coding sequence is TGCGCCAGCAGCCAAGACGGTCAGAACACTGAAGCTTTCTTT. Its translation is CASSQDGQNTEAFF.

V gene TRBV7-3 combines with J gene TRBJ2-3; 13 nucleotides match TRBD2. V trimming: 5 bases; J trimming: 4 bases; junction bases outside the gene matches: 15. Germline V lookup: CDR1 SGHTA, CDR2 FQGTGA. This CDR3 contains 19 residues. CDR3 sequence (DNA): TGTGCCAGCAGCCCCCGCCCAAGGACTAGCGGGAGACCCGCAGATACGCAGTATTTT. Residues: CASSPRPRTSGRPADTQYF.

This chain joins TRBV7-9 and TRBJ1-5, with D perhaps matching TRBD1 (5 bases). V lost 4 bases to trimming and J lost 1 base, with 8 bases between them. Germline values: CDR1 SEHNR, CDR2 FQNEAQ (reference sequence). The CDR3 spans 14 residues. CDR3 sequence: CASSWGESNQPQHF. The CDR3 DNA reads TGTGCCAGCAGCTGGGGGGAAAGCAATCAGCCCCAGCATTTT.

The V gene is TRBV19, the J gene TRBJ2-1; 8 nucleotides line up with TRBD2. V lost 2 bases, J lost 15 bases, and 12 bases stayed unmatched. This CDR3 has 14 amino acids. CDR1 is LNHDA, CDR2 SQIVND, per germline (reference sequence). The CDR3 DNA is TGTGCCAGTAGTATATCGGGCCTAGCGGGTGTCCTGTTCTTC. It specifies CASSISGLAGVLFF.

This clone was detected only a few times. The rearrangement joins TRBV7-8 to TRBJ2-1, with 8 bases aligning to TRBD2. This CDR3 is 17 amino acids long. From germline, CDR1 is SGHVS and CDR2 FQNEAQ. J was trimmed by 3 bases and V by 1 base; bases with no gene match: 8. CDR3 loop: CASSLVVVSGGYNEQFF. Written as DNA, the CDR3 is TGTGCCAGCAGCTTAGTGGTAGTAAGCGGGGGCTACAATGAGCAGTTCTTC. The whole variable domain, filled in from reference TRBV7-8 and TRBJ2-1, reads GAGVSQSPRYKVAKRGQDVALRCDPISGHVSLFWYQQALGQGPEFLTYFQNEAQLDKSGLPSDRFFAERPEGSVSTLKIQRTQQEDSAVYLCASSLVVVSGGYNEQFFGPGTRLTVL.

The rearrangement uses TRBV11-2 and TRBJ1-4; 8 bases fit TRBD1. With 8 bases clipped from V and 8 bases from J, the junction kept 10 bases outside the gene matches. There are 14 residues in the CDR3. CDR1 is SGHAT, CDR2 FQNNGV, per germline. This CDR3 is CASGVGRGPEKLFF. The CDR3 DNA sequence: TGTGCCAGCGGGGTGGGCAGGGGGCCCGAAAAACTGTTTTTT.

This clone was found once. V and J are TRBV25-1 and TRBJ1-6; TRBD1 is a possible D gene (5 bases). The CDR3 consists of 12 residues. Germline CDR1 MGHDK, CDR2 SYGVNS. Trimming took 7 bases from V and 12 from J, leaving 13 bases between them. CDR3 protein: CASKDIGEPLHF. The CDR3 DNA reads as TGTGCCAGCAAGGACATAGGGGAACCCCTCCACTTT.

The chain links TRBV29-1 to TRBJ1-2; D not resolved. The V end lost 7 bases, the J end lost 0 bases, and 12 bases lay between the germline ends. The CDR3 runs 13 residues. Per the germline V gene, CDR1 is SQVTM and CDR2 is ANQGSEA. In DNA form, the CDR3 reads TGCAGCGCTGGCGAGGGCCCTAACTATGGCTACACCTTC. This codes for CSAGEGPNYGYTF.

The chain joins TRBV6-5 to TRBJ2-7; 10 bases fit TRBD2. Unmatched junction bases numbered 3, after V lost 4 bases and J lost 3 bases. The length of the CDR3 is 14 residues. Germline CDR1 and CDR2: MNHEY and SVGAGI. The CDR3: CASSLGLARYEQYF. For the CDR3, the DNA is TGTGCCAGCAGTTTGGGACTAGCGCGCTACGAGCAGTACTTC.